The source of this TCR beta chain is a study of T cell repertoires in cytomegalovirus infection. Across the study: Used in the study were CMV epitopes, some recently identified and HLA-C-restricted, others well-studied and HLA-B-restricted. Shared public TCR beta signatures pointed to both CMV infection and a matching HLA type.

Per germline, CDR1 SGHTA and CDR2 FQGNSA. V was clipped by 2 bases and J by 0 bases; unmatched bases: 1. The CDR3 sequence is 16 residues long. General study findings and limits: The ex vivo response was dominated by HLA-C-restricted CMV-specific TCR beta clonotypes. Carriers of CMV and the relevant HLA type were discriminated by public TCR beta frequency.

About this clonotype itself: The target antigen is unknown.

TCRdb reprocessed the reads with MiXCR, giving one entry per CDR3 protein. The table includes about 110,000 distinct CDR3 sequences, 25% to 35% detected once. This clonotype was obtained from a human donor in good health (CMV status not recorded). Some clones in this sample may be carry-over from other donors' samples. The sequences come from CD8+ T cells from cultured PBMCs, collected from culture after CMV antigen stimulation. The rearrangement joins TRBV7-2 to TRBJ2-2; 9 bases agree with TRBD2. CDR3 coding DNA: TGTGCCAGCAGCTTAACTAGCGGGTCGAACACCGGGGAGCTGTTTTTT. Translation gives CASSLTSGSNTGELFF.